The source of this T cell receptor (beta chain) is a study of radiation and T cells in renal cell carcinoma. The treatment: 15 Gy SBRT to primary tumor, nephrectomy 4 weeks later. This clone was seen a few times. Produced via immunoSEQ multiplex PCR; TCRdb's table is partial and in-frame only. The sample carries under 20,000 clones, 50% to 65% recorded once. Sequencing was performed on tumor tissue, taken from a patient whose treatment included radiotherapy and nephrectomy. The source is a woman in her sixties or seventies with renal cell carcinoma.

The CDR3 DNA reads as TGTGCCAGCAGCTGGAACACCTACGAGCAGTACTTC. This encodes CASSWNTYEQYF. The V and J genes are TRBV14 and TRBJ2-7; D gene unclear. Germline V gene lookup returns CDR1 SGHDN and CDR2 FVKESK. Trimming shortened V by 5 bases and J by 2 bases, and 7 bases separated the two germline ends. The length of the CDR3 is 12 residues.